This is a list of T cell receptor beta chains from one sample in a study of multiple sclerosis patients with progressive multifocal leukoencephalopathy. The data were produced by immunoSEQ multiplex PCR, yet TCRdb's version contains in-frame clones alone and is incomplete. The table lists about 25,000 clones, around 93% of them singletons. The source material was PBMCs, sampled from a patient treated with natalizumab. These receptor sequences come from a man between 25 and 39 years old with multiple sclerosis. CDR3s include the opening cysteine and the closing phenylalanine or tryptophan. The D gene is left open where the match is weak. Some rows mark clone size as missing; the rest say once, few, many or name a class of expanded clone.

d_gene: -; abundance: -; j_gene: TRBJ1-2; v_gene: TRBV5-4; CDR3nt: TGTGCCAGCACATCGGTCGGGACGGGCTATGGCTACACCTTC; CDR3aa: CASTSVGTGYGYTF
d_gene: -; abundance: -; j_gene: TRBJ2-3; v_gene: TRBV4-2; CDR3nt: TGTGCCAGCAGCCTGACAGGGACTAAGACGCAGTATTTT; CDR3aa: CASSLTGTKTQYF
d_gene: TRBD1; abundance: once; j_gene: TRBJ1-4; v_gene: TRBV19; CDR3nt: TGTGCCAGTAGTATAGATTCGGGACAGCCTAATGAAAAACTGTTTTTT; CDR3aa: CASSIDSGQPNEKLFF
d_gene: -; abundance: -; j_gene: TRBJ2-7; v_gene: TRBV29-1; CDR3nt: TGCAGCGTCGAGCTCGGGGACCTCGAGCAGTACTTC; CDR3aa: CSVELGDLEQYF
d_gene: -; abundance: once; j_gene: TRBJ1-1; v_gene: TRBV9; CDR3nt: TGTGCCAGCAGCGTAGGGGGGGCGAACACTGAAGCTTTCTTT; CDR3aa: CASSVGGANTEAFF
d_gene: -; abundance: -; j_gene: TRBJ1-1; v_gene: TRBV9; CDR3nt: TGTGCCAGCAGCGTCTTTCCAATGGGGGTTAATATGAACACTGAAGCTTTCTTT; CDR3aa: CASSVFPMGVNMNTEAFF
d_gene: TRBD2; abundance: -; j_gene: TRBJ2-3; v_gene: TRBV6-4; CDR3nt: TGTGCCAGCAGTCGCACTAGCGGGACAGGCGGAGATACGCAGTATTTT; CDR3aa: CASSRTSGTGGDTQYF
d_gene: -; abundance: -; j_gene: TRBJ1-2; v_gene: TRBV27; CDR3nt: TGTGCCAGCAGTCTCGAGGGCAGGGCGCATGGCTACACCTTC; CDR3aa: CASSLEGRAHGYTF
d_gene: -; abundance: -; j_gene: TRBJ2-1; v_gene: TRBV7-2; CDR3nt: TGTGCCAGCAGCTCTGGCGGAATAACCTACAATGAGCAGTTCTTC; CDR3aa: CASSSGGITYNEQFF
d_gene: TRBD1; abundance: -; j_gene: TRBJ2-3; v_gene: TRBV5-1; CDR3nt: TGCGCCAGCAGCATGACAGGGGGCGAAGCAGATACGCAGTATTTT; CDR3aa: CASSMTGGEADTQYF
d_gene: -; abundance: -; j_gene: TRBJ2-3; v_gene: TRBV7-8; CDR3nt: TGTGCCAGCAGCTTCGACCGGAAGATGAGCACAGATACGCAGTATTTT; CDR3aa: CASSFDRKMSTDTQYF
d_gene: TRBD2; abundance: -; j_gene: TRBJ2-7; v_gene: TRBV7-2; CDR3nt: TGTGCCAGCAGCTCTAGGGCTGGGACTAGCGGGCTTCCCTACGAGCAGTACTTC; CDR3aa: CASSSRAGTSGLPYEQYF
d_gene: -; abundance: -; j_gene: TRBJ2-1; v_gene: TRBV19; CDR3nt: TGTGCCAGTAGTCAGCGACCCGGGAGCTCCTACAATGAGCAGTTCTTC; CDR3aa: CASSQRPGSSYNEQFF
d_gene: TRBD1; abundance: -; j_gene: TRBJ2-7; v_gene: TRBV7-2; CDR3nt: TGTGCCAGCAGCTTGACAGGGGCCTCAGGTGAGCAGTACTTC; CDR3aa: CASSLTGASGEQYF
d_gene: -; abundance: -; j_gene: TRBJ1-1; v_gene: TRBV10-3; CDR3nt: TGTGCCATCACCGTCCAAGTGAACACTGAAGCTTTCTTT; CDR3aa: CAITVQVNTEAFF
d_gene: -; abundance: -; j_gene: TRBJ2-3; v_gene: TRBV27; CDR3nt: TGTGCCAGCAGTCCCTGGGGGGCGACAGATACGCAGTATTTT; CDR3aa: CASSPWGATDTQYF
d_gene: -; abundance: -; j_gene: TRBJ1-1; v_gene: TRBV5-5; CDR3nt: TGTGCCAGCAGCGACGTACCGACCCAGAACACTGAAGCTTTCTTT; CDR3aa: CASSDVPTQNTEAFF
d_gene: TRBD1; abundance: -; j_gene: TRBJ2-5; v_gene: TRBV7-2; CDR3nt: TGTGCCAGCAGCTTAGCGACAGGGTTGGGAGAGACCCAGTACTTC; CDR3aa: CASSLATGLGETQYF
d_gene: TRBD1; abundance: -; j_gene: TRBJ1-5; v_gene: TRBV19; CDR3nt: TGTGCCAGTAGTAGGGGACAGATTAGCAATCAGCCCCAGCATTTT; CDR3aa: CASSRGQISNQPQHF
d_gene: -; abundance: -; j_gene: TRBJ2-5; v_gene: TRBV7-6; CDR3nt: TGTGCCAGCAGCATCGACAGGCCCACCGCAGGGACCCAGTACTTC; CDR3aa: CASSIDRPTAGTQYF
d_gene: -; abundance: -; j_gene: TRBJ1-6; v_gene: TRBV30; CDR3nt: TGTGCCTGGGACCTAGATAATTCACCCCTCCACTTT; CDR3aa: CAWDLDNSPLHF
d_gene: -; abundance: -; j_gene: TRBJ2-7; v_gene: TRBV27; CDR3nt: TGTGCCAGCAGTTCCAGACGCTCTGGCGGCTACGAGCAGTACTTC; CDR3aa: CASSSRRSGGYEQYF
d_gene: TRBD2; abundance: -; j_gene: TRBJ2-1; v_gene: TRBV13; CDR3nt: TGTGCCAGCAGCTTAGTAGCGGGAGACTACAATGAGCAGTTCTTC; CDR3aa: CASSLVAGDYNEQFF
d_gene: -; abundance: -; j_gene: TRBJ1-5; v_gene: TRBV10-3; CDR3nt: TGTGCCATCAGTGACCTTCGACAGCCCCAGCATTTT; CDR3aa: CAISDLRQPQHF
d_gene: -; abundance: few; j_gene: TRBJ2-2; v_gene: TRBV7-9; CDR3nt: TGTGCCAGCAGCTTCCCCGGGACCGTGAACACCGGGGAGCTGTTTTTT; CDR3aa: CASSFPGTVNTGELFF
d_gene: TRBD2; abundance: -; j_gene: TRBJ2-5; v_gene: TRBV9; CDR3nt: TGTGCCAGCAGCGACGGGACTAGCGGGAGAGAGACCCAGTACTTC; CDR3aa: CASSDGTSGRETQYF
d_gene: -; abundance: -; j_gene: TRBJ2-5; v_gene: TRBV30; CDR3nt: TGTGCCTGGAGTTCCGGGATCCAAGAGACCCAGTACTTC; CDR3aa: CAWSSGIQETQYF
d_gene: -; abundance: -; j_gene: TRBJ2-7; v_gene: TRBV19; CDR3nt: TGTGCCAGTAGTATTTTGGGGGCGGTGGAGCAGTACTTC; CDR3aa: CASSILGAVEQYF
d_gene: TRBD1; abundance: few; j_gene: TRBJ2-7; v_gene: TRBV10-3; CDR3nt: TGTGCCATCAGTGAGCGACAGGGACAGGGGGGGTACGAGCAGTACTTC; CDR3aa: CAISERQGQGGYEQYF
d_gene: TRBD1; abundance: -; j_gene: TRBJ2-1; v_gene: TRBV18; CDR3nt: TGTGCCAGCTCACCTCGGGGGACAGGGGACAATGAGCAGTTCTTC; CDR3aa: CASSPRGTGDNEQFF
d_gene: -; abundance: few; j_gene: TRBJ2-5; v_gene: TRBV9; CDR3nt: TGTGCCAGCAGCGTAGCTCCCGGGTATTCCGCAGAGACCCAGTACTTC; CDR3aa: CASSVAPGYSAETQYF
d_gene: TRBD1; abundance: -; j_gene: TRBJ1-2; v_gene: TRBV7-2; CDR3nt: TGTGCCAGCAGTTCCGACAGGGTTTCTAACTATGGCTACACCTTC; CDR3aa: CASSSDRVSNYGYTF
d_gene: TRBD2; abundance: -; j_gene: TRBJ2-3; v_gene: TRBV6-1; CDR3nt: TGTGCCAGCAGTGATCCCTTAGCGGGAGGGAGCACAGATACGCAGTATTTT; CDR3aa: CASSDPLAGGSTDTQYF
d_gene: -; abundance: -; j_gene: TRBJ2-1; v_gene: TRBV10-2; CDR3nt: TGCGCCAGCAGTCCCGCAAAAAGCTCCTACAATGAGCAGTTCTTC; CDR3aa: CASSPAKSSYNEQFF
d_gene: -; abundance: -; j_gene: TRBJ1-2; v_gene: TRBV6-5; CDR3nt: TGTGCCAGCAGGGGCCGGTCTTACTATGGCTACACCTTC; CDR3aa: CASRGRSYYGYTF
d_gene: TRBD2; abundance: -; j_gene: TRBJ2-1; v_gene: TRBV6-6; CDR3nt: TGTGCCAGCAGTTCCCTAGCGGGGGCTTACAATGAGCAGTTCTTC; CDR3aa: CASSSLAGAYNEQFF
d_gene: -; abundance: -; j_gene: TRBJ2-5; v_gene: TRBV9; CDR3nt: TGTGCCAGCAGTTTGGGACCCCAAGAGACCCAGTACTTC; CDR3aa: CASSLGPQETQYF
d_gene: TRBD2; abundance: -; j_gene: TRBJ2-5; v_gene: TRBV4-2; CDR3nt: TGTGCCAGCAGCCAAGATCGGGATAGCGGGAGGGCCAGGGAGACCCAGTACTTC; CDR3aa: CASSQDRDSGRARETQYF
d_gene: TRBD2; abundance: -; j_gene: TRBJ2-5; v_gene: TRBV5-4; CDR3nt: TGTGCCAGCAGCTCATGGACTAGCGGGAGTGAGACCCAGTACTTC; CDR3aa: CASSSWTSGSETQYF
d_gene: -; abundance: -; j_gene: TRBJ1-2; v_gene: TRBV4-3; CDR3nt: TGCGCCAGCAGCCGGCGGACGGAGGTGGGCATTTATGGCTACACCTTC; CDR3aa: CASSRRTEVGIYGYTF
d_gene: -; abundance: -; j_gene: TRBJ2-3; v_gene: TRBV5-1; CDR3nt: TGCGCCAGCAGCGGGGAGACAGATACGCAGTATTTT; CDR3aa: CASSGETDTQYF
d_gene: TRBD2; abundance: -; j_gene: TRBJ2-3; v_gene: TRBV7-6; CDR3nt: TGTGCCAGCAGCATTAAGGTAGCGGGAGTAAAGGATACGCAGTATTTT; CDR3aa: CASSIKVAGVKDTQYF
d_gene: -; abundance: few; j_gene: TRBJ1-1; v_gene: TRBV19; CDR3nt: TGTGCCAGTAGCGGTGGCGGGGTGAACACTGAAGCTTTCTTT; CDR3aa: CASSGGGVNTEAFF
d_gene: -; abundance: once; j_gene: TRBJ1-2; v_gene: TRBV14; CDR3nt: TGTGCCAGCAGCCTTCTGGGGGGCGGAGGCTACACCTTC; CDR3aa: CASSLLGGGGYTF
d_gene: TRBD1; abundance: -; j_gene: TRBJ2-3; v_gene: TRBV5-8; CDR3nt: TGTGCCAGCAGCCGAGGATTGGGACAGGGGATAGATACGCAGTATTTT; CDR3aa: CASSRGLGQGIDTQYF
d_gene: TRBD1; abundance: -; j_gene: TRBJ2-1; v_gene: TRBV19; CDR3nt: TGTGCCAGTTCCCTGACAGGGTCCTACAATGAGCAGTTCTTC; CDR3aa: CASSLTGSYNEQFF
d_gene: TRBD2; abundance: -; j_gene: TRBJ2-1; v_gene: TRBV7-2; CDR3nt: TGTGCCAGCAGCACACTAGCGGGATGGGAGCAGTTCTTC; CDR3aa: CASSTLAGWEQFF
d_gene: -; abundance: -; j_gene: TRBJ2-3; v_gene: TRBV10-1; CDR3nt: TGCGCCAGCACTCAGACAGAGGAAAACACAGATACGCAGTATTTT; CDR3aa: CASTQTEENTDTQYF
d_gene: -; abundance: few; j_gene: TRBJ1-2; v_gene: TRBV10-3; CDR3nt: TGTGCCATCAAGAACGCCGACTATGGCTACACCTTC; CDR3aa: CAIKNADYGYTF
d_gene: TRBD1; abundance: -; j_gene: TRBJ1-4; v_gene: TRBV5-4; CDR3nt: TGTGCCAGCAGCTTCGGACAGGGTAATGAAAAACTGTTTTTT; CDR3aa: CASSFGQGNEKLFF
d_gene: -; abundance: -; j_gene: TRBJ2-1; v_gene: TRBV5-8; CDR3nt: TGTGCCAGCAGCTCCCACCCGGTGAGGAATGAGCAGTTCTTC; CDR3aa: CASSSHPVRNEQFF
d_gene: TRBD1; abundance: -; j_gene: TRBJ1-4; v_gene: TRBV23-1; CDR3nt: TGCGCCAGCAGTCAATCGGACAGGATAACTAATGAAAAACTGTTTTTT; CDR3aa: CASSQSDRITNEKLFF